Listed below are T cell receptor beta chains from one sample, sequenced in a study of blood T cell repertoires in COVID-19. Assay used: immunoSEQ multiplex PCR; TCRdb lists only in-frame clones, some missing. The sample consists of 150,000 to 200,000 clones, 80% to 90% of them appearing once. Sequencing was carried out using PBMCs or T cells enriched from blood (not recorded which). The receptor set was obtained from a man aged 50-60 years who had recovered from COVID-19. CDR3s include the opening cysteine and the closing phenylalanine or tryptophan. Fields, in order: V gene, D gene, J gene, clone size, CDR3 DNA, CDR3 protein. The D gene is left open where the match is weak. Some rows have no size entry. The others give once, few or many, or a class for an expanded clone.

TRBV18	.	TRBJ2-7	.	TGTGCCAGCTCACCCTCCGCCGGAGACTACGAGCAGTACTTC	CASSPSAGDYEQYF
TRBV4-1	TRBD2	TRBJ2-1	.	TGCGCCAGCAGCCAAGCGACTAGCGGGGGGCCCTACAATGAGCAGTTCTTC	CASSQATSGGPYNEQFF
TRBV5-5	TRBD1	TRBJ1-1	.	TGTGCCAGCAGCCCTCAGCCCGGGACAGGGATGAACACTGAAGCTTTCTTT	CASSPQPGTGMNTEAFF
TRBV14	TRBD2	TRBJ2-3	.	TGTGCCAGCAGCCGCTCAGGGACTAGCGGTAACACAGATACGCAGTATTTT	CASSRSGTSGNTDTQYF
TRBV4-1	TRBD1	TRBJ1-2	.	TGCGCCAGCAGCCGGCGACCCGGGACAGAGAACTATGGCTACACCTTC	CASSRRPGTENYGYTF
TRBV7-8	.	TRBJ1-3	few	TGTGCCAGCAGCTTAGACCTAGTCTCTGGAAACACCATATATTTT	CASSLDLVSGNTIYF
TRBV5-1	.	TRBJ1-2	.	TGCGCCAGCAGCGTAGAAGGGAGATCGGGCTATGGCTACACCTTC	CASSVEGRSGYGYTF
TRBV7-3	.	TRBJ2-2	.	TGTGCCAGCAGCCTATTCACCGGGGAGCTGTTTTTT	CASSLFTGELFF
TRBV15	TRBD1	TRBJ2-7	.	TGTGCCACAAGATGGGACAGTGGATACGAGCAGTACTTC	CATRWDSGYEQYF
TRBV7-9	TRBD2	TRBJ2-3	once	TGTGCCAGCAGCCTCGGGGGAGCGGGGGGGCGCACAGATACGCAGTATTTT	CASSLGGAGGRTDTQYF
TRBV10-1	TRBD2	TRBJ2-1	.	TGCGCCAGCAGCCGACTAGCGGGGACTAATAATGAGCAGTTCTTC	CASSRLAGTNNEQFF
TRBV19	.	TRBJ2-1	.	TGTGCCAGTAATTGGCAGGGGCTGAACAATGAGCAGTTCTTC	CASNWQGLNNEQFF
TRBV6-5	.	TRBJ1-1	.	TGTGCCAGCAGTTACTCGTCCCAGGGGAACACTGAAGCTTTCTTT	CASSYSSQGNTEAFF
TRBV5-5	TRBD1	TRBJ1-5	.	TGTGCCAGCAGCTGGGGGACAGGGGGCAATCAGCCCCAGCATTTT	CASSWGTGGNQPQHF
TRBV5-1	.	TRBJ2-2	.	TGCGCCAGCAGGGAGGGCGGGGAGCTGTTTTTT	CASREGGELFF
TRBV7-6	.	TRBJ2-3	.	TGTGCCAGCAGCCATGGGGGGACGGCAGATACGCAGTATTTT	CASSHGGTADTQYF
TRBV5-5	.	TRBJ2-7	.	TGTGCCAGCAGCCAGAGACACGGCATTCCGCTCTCCTACGAGCAGTACTTC	CASSQRHGIPLSYEQYF
TRBV5-3	.	TRBJ1-5	.	TGTGCCAGAAGCTTGTTCAGGGGCATGTATAGCAATCAGCCCCAGCATTTT	CARSLFRGMYSNQPQHF
TRBV7-2	TRBD2	TRBJ2-7	.	TGTGCCAGCAGCACCGGACTAGCAGGTTCCTACGAGCAGTACTTC	CASSTGLAGSYEQYF
TRBV3-1/TRBV3-2	.	TRBJ2-7	once	TGTGCCAGCAGCCTAGCTGAGGCGCGATACGAGCAGTACTTC	CASSLAEARYEQYF
TRBV30	TRBD1	TRBJ1-2	.	TGTGCCTGGAGTGGGACAGGTTGGGCTAACTATGGCTACACCTTC	CAWSGTGWANYGYTF
TRBV27	TRBD1	TRBJ1-5	.	TGTGCCAGCAGGCTGGGACAGGGCAATCAGCCCCAGCATTTT	CASRLGQGNQPQHF
TRBV3-1/TRBV3-2	TRBD1	TRBJ2-2	.	TGTGCCAGCAGCCATAGGACAGGGACTTTTACCGGGGAGCTGTTTTTT	CASSHRTGTFTGELFF
TRBV6-4	.	TRBJ2-1	.	TGTGCCAGCAGTGAGAAGGGGTACAATGAGCAGTTCTTC	CASSEKGYNEQFF
TRBV5-1	TRBD2	TRBJ2-5	.	TGCGCCAGCAGCCCGTACGGGACTAGCGGGGGCCCTGAGACCCAGTACTTC	CASSPYGTSGGPETQYF
TRBV5-5	TRBD2	TRBJ2-5	once	TGTGCCAGCAGCCCTCGTGCCAGCGGGGGAGAGACCCAGTACTTC	CASSPRASGGETQYF
TRBV7-8	TRBD1	TRBJ1-1	.	TGTGCCAGCAGCTTGCCCCAAGACAGGGCTCTGGCTTTCTTT	CASSLPQDRALAFF
TRBV18	.	TRBJ1-3	once	TGTGCCAGCTCACCATCTGTAGACAGAAGAGGAAACACCATATATTTT	CASSPSVDRRGNTIYF
TRBV28	TRBD1	TRBJ1-1	few	TGTGCCAGCCCTCCTCTCTCCGGACAGGGGGCATCGGGCACTGAAGCTTTCTTT	CASPPLSGQGASGTEAFF